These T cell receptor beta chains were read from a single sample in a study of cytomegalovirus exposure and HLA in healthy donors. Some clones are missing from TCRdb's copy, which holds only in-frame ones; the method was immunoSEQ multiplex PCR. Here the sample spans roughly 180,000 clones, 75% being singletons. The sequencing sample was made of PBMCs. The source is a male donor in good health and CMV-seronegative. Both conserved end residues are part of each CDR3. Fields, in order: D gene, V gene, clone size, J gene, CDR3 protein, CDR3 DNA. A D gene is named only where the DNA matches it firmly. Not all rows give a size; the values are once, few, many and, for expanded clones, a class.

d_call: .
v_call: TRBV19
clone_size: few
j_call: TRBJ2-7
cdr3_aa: CASSIKGGTEVFPGSFEQYF
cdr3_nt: TGTGCCAGTAGTATAAAAGGAGGGACCGAGGTTTTTCCCGGTAGCTTCGAGCAGTACTTC

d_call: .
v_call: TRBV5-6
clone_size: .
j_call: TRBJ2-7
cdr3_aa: CAGSPLNSYEQYF
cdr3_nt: TGTGCCGGCAGCCCGCTAAACTCCTACGAGCAGTACTTC

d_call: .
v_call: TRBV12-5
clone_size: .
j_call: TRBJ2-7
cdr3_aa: CASGLYEQYF
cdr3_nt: TGTGCTAGTGGGCTATACGAGCAGTACTTC

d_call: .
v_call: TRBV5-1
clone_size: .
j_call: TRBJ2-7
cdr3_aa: CASSPNDNRAYEQYF
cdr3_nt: TGCGCCAGCAGCCCGAATGATAACAGGGCCTACGAGCAGTACTTC

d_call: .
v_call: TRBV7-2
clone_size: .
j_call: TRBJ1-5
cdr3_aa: CASSAGSPGQPQHF
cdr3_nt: TGTGCCAGCAGCGCAGGGTCCCCTGGACAGCCCCAGCATTTT

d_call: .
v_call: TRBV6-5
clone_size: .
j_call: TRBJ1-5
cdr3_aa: CASSYSQSNQPQHF
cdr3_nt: TGTGCCAGCAGTTACTCCCAGAGCAATCAGCCCCAGCATTTT

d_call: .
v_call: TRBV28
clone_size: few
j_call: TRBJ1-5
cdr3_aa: CASSRRQGNQPQHF
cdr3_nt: TGTGCCAGCAGCCGAAGACAGGGCAATCAGCCCCAGCATTTT

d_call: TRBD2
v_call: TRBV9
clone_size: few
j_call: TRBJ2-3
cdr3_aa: CASSASGRETDTQYF
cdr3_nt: TGTGCCAGCAGCGCAAGCGGGAGGGAGACAGATACGCAGTATTTT

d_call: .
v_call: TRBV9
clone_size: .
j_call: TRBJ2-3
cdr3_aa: CASSAGEARTDTQYF
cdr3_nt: TGTGCCAGCAGCGCGGGAGAGGCCCGGACAGATACGCAGTATTTT

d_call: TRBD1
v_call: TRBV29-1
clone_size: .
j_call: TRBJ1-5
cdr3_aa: CSATGTNQPQHF
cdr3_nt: TGCAGCGCGACAGGGACTAATCAGCCCCAGCATTTT

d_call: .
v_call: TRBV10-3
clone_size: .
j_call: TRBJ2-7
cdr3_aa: CAIKGDLGDEQYF
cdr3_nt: TGTGCCATCAAGGGGGACCTTGGGGACGAGCAGTACTTC

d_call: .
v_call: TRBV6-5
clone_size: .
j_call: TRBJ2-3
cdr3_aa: CASSYTGYTTDTQYF
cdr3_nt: TGTGCCAGCAGCTACACAGGGTATACGACAGATACGCAGTATTTT

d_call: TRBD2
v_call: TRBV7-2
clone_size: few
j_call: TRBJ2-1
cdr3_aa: CASSLGWLAGSSYNEQFF
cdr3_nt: TGCGCCAGCAGCTTAGGTTGGCTAGCGGGGAGCTCCTACAATGAGCAGTTCTTC

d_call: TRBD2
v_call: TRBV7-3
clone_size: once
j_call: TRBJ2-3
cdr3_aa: CASSLSSGKSTDTQYF
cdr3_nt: TGTGCCAGCAGCCTTTCTAGCGGGAAGAGCACAGATACGCAGTATTTT

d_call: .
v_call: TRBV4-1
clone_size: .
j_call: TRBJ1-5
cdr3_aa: CASSQEFPGQINQPQHF
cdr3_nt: TGCGCCAGCAGCCAAGAGTTTCCCGGACAGATCAATCAGCCCCAGCATTTT

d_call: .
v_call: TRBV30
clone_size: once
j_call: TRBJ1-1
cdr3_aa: CAWSVGTGITEAFF
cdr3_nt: TGTGCCTGGAGTGTAGGAACAGGAATCACTGAAGCTTTCTTT

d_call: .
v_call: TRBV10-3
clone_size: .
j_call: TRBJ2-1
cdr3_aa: CAISESRGTSYDNEQFF
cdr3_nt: TGTGCCATCAGTGAGTCGAGGGGGACAAGTTACGACAATGAGCAGTTCTTC

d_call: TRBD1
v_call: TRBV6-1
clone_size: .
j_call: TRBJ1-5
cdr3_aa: CASRGTGGGNQPQHF
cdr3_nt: TGTGCCAGCAGAGGGACAGGGGGCGGCAATCAGCCCCAGCATTTT

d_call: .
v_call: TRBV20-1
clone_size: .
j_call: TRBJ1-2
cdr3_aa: CSALDYGYTF
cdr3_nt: TGCAGTGCCCTCGACTATGGCTACACCTTC

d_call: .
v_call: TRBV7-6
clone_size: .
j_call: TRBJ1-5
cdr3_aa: CASSRQGINQPQHF
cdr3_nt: TGTGCCAGCAGCCGTCAGGGTATCAATCAGCCCCAGCATTTT

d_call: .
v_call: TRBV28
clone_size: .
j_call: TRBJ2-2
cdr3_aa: CASRGDLIGELFF
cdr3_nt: TGTGCCAGCAGGGGGGACTTGATCGGGGAGCTGTTTTTT

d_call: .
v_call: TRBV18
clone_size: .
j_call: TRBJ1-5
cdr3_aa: CASSPQGFDQPQHF
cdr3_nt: TGTGCCAGCTCACCGCAGGGGTTCGATCAGCCCCAGCATTTT

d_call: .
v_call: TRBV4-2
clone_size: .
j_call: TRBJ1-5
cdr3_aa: CASSQEIGAGNQPQHF
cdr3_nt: TGTGCCAGCAGCCAAGAGATAGGGGCTGGCAATCAGCCCCAGCATTTT

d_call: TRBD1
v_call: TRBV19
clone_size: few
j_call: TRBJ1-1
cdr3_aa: CASSTDRGGTEAFF
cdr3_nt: TGTGCCAGTAGTACAGACAGGGGTGGTACTGAAGCTTTCTTT

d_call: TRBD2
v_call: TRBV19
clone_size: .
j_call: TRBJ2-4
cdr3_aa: CASSIPAGGTGDIQYF
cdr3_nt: TGTGCCAGTAGTATTCCAGCGGGAGGGACCGGGGACATTCAGTACTTC

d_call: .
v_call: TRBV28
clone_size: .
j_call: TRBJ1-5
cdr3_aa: CASSSGQRGPQHF
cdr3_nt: TGTGCCAGCAGTTCAGGACAGCGCGGGCCCCAGCATTTT

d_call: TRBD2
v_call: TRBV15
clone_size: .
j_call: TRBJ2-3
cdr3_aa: CATSGERGEFTDTQYF
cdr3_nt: TGTGCCACCAGCGGAGAGCGGGGTGAATTCACAGATACGCAGTATTTT

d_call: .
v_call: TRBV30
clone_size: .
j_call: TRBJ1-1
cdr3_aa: CAWLGDSENTEAFF
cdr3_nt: TGTGCCTGGTTGGGGGACTCGGAGAACACTGAAGCTTTCTTT

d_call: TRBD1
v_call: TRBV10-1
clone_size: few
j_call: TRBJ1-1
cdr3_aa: CASTWGQGETEAFF
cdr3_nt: TGCGCCAGCACCTGGGGACAGGGAGAGACTGAAGCTTTCTTT

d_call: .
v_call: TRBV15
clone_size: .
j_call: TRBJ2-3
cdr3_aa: CATSKIQVGTLDTQYF
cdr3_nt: TGTGCCACCAGCAAGATCCAGGTTGGTACTTTGGATACGCAGTATTTT

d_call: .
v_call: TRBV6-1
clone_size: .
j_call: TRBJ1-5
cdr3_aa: CASSDNIQPQHF
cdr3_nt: TGTGCCAGCAGTGATAATATCCAGCCCCAGCATTTT

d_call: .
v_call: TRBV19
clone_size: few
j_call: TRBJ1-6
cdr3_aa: CASSIDLNTALHF
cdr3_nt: TGTGCCAGTAGTATAGATCTGAATACAGCCCTCCACTTT

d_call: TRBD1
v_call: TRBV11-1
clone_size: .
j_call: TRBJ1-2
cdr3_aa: CASSYRTGGGYTF
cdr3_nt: TGTGCCAGCAGCTACCGGACAGGGGGTGGCTACACCTTC

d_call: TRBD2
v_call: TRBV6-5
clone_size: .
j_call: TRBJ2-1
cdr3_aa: CASSYSRTSGANEQFF
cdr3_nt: TGTGCCAGCAGTTACTCGAGGACTAGCGGTGCCAATGAGCAGTTCTTC

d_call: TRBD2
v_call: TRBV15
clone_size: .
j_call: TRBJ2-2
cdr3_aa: CATSRELAGVGELFF
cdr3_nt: TGTGCCACCAGCAGAGAACTAGCGGGAGTTGGGGAGCTGTTTTTT

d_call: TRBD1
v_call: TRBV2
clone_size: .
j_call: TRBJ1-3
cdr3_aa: CATSPGQGAGGNTIYF
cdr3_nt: TGTGCCACGAGTCCGGGACAGGGGGCAGGAGGAAACACCATATATTTT

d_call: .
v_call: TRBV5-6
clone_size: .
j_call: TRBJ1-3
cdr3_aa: CASSLGPVGNTIYF
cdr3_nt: TGTGCCAGCAGCTTGGGGCCAGTAGGAAACACCATATATTTT

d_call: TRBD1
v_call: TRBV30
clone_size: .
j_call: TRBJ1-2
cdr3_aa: CAWSFRDRDVYGYTF
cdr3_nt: TGTGCCTGGAGTTTCCGAGACAGGGATGTCTATGGCTACACCTTC

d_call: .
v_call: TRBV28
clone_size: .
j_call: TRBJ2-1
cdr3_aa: CASRVADTYNEQFF
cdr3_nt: TGTGCCAGCAGGGTAGCGGACACCTACAATGAGCAGTTCTTC

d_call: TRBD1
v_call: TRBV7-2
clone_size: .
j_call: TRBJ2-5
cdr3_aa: CASSFQGGGQETQYF
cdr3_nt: TGTGCCAGCAGCTTTCAAGGGGGCGGACAAGAGACCCAGTACTTC

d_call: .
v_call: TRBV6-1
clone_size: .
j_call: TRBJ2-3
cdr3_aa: CASSNSLSDTQYF
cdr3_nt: TGTGCCAGCAGTAACTCTTTGTCAGATACGCAGTATTTT

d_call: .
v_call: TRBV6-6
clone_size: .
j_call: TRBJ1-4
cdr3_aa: CASSYQVSEKLFF
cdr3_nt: TGTGCCAGCAGTTACCAGGTTTCTGAAAAACTGTTTTTT

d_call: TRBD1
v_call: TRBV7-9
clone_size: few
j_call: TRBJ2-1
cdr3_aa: CASSVPGQFYNEQFF
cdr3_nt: TGTGCCAGCAGCGTTCCGGGACAGTTCTACAATGAGCAGTTCTTC

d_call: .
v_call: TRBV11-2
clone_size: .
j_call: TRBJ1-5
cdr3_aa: CASSPNGPDRYNQPQHF
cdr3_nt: TGTGCCAGCAGCCCCAACGGGCCCGACAGATACAATCAGCCCCAGCATTTT

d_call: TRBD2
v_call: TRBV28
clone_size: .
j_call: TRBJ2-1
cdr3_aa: CASRSGRNEQFF
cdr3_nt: TGTGCCAGTCGTAGCGGGAGGAATGAGCAGTTCTTC

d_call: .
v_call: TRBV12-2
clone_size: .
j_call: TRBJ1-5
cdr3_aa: CASRLCRPGTGEYSNQPQHF
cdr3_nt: TGTGCAAGTCGCTTATGTCGGCCCGGGACAGGGGAATATAGCAATCAGCCCCAGCATTTT

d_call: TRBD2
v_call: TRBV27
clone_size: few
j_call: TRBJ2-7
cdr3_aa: CASSLSMVAGVSYEQYF
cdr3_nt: TGTGCCAGCAGTTTATCGATGGTAGCGGGCGTATCCTACGAGCAGTACTTC

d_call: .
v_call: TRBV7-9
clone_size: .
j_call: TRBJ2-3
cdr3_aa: CASKPTITDTQYF
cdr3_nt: TGTGCCTCTAAACCAACCATCACAGATACGCAGTATTTT

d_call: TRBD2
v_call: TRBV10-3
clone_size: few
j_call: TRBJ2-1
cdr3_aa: CAIMLAGDIGSYNEQFF
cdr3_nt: TGTGCCATCATGTTAGCGGGAGATATCGGCTCCTACAATGAGCAGTTCTTC

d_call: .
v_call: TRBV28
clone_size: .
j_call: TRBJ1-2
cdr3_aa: CASSLGQIYGYTF
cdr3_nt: TGTGCCAGCAGTTTAGGGCAGATCTATGGCTACACCTTC

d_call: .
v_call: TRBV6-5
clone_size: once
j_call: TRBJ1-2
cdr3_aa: CASSYRGEGFGGYTF
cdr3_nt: TGTGCCAGCAGTTACCGGGGTGAAGGATTCGGTGGCTACACCTTC

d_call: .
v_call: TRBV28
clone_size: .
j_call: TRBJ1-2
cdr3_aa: CASSSRDGYTF
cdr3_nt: TGTGCCAGCAGTTCGCGGGATGGCTACACCTTC

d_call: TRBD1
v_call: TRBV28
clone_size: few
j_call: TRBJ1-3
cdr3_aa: CASSDTGVVGNTIYF
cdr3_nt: TGTGCCAGCAGTGACACAGGGGTAGTTGGAAACACCATATATTTT

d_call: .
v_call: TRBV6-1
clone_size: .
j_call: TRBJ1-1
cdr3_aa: CASRSPRGGAFF
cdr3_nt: TGTGCCAGCAGGTCTCCTAGGGGCGGAGCTTTCTTT

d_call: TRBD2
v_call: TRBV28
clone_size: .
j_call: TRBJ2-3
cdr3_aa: CASSFPPMAGEGTDTQYF
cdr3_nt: TGTGCCAGCAGTTTTCCCCCCATGGCGGGAGAAGGTACAGATACGCAGTATTTT

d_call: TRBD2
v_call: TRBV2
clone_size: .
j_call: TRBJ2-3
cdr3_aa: CASSDPLAGVTDTQYF
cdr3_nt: TGTGCCAGCAGTGATCCTCTAGCGGGAGTGACAGATACGCAGTATTTT

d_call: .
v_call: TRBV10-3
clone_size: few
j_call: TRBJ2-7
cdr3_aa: CAISDRGGAYEQYF
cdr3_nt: TGTGCCATCAGTGATAGGGGGGGAGCCTACGAGCAGTACTTC

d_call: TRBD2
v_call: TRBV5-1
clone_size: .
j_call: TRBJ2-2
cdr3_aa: CASSLAPLAGGVGELFF
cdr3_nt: TGCGCCAGCAGCTTGGCCCCACTAGCGGGAGGTGTCGGGGAGCTGTTTTTT

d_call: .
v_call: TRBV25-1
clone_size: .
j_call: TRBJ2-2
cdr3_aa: CASSDLRGTSNTGELFF
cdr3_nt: TGTGCCAGCAGTGACCTAAGGGGGACCTCGAACACCGGGGAGCTGTTTTTT

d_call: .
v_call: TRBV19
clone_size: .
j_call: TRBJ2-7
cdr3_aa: CASSIKDRSYEQYF
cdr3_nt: TGTGCCAGTAGTATAAAGGACAGATCCTACGAGCAGTACTTC